One TCR beta chain is described in this entry. TCRdb called the RT-PCR reads again in MiXCR, with one record for every CDR3 protein. The table has hundreds of thousands of distinct CDR3 sequences, less than 20% seen once. These data come from a study of response to subunit inactivated influenza vaccine. The V and J ends lost 6 bases and 4 bases respectively, with 15 bases between them. CDR1 is DFQATT and CDR2 is SNEGSKA in the germline V gene (reference sequence). The CDR3 is 13 amino acids. The sequenced sample was PBMCs from blood, obtained less than 6 days after vaccination. The chain couples TRBV20-1 to TRBJ1-1, with D uncertain. The receptor was isolated from a man in his fifties or sixties who received an inactivated influenza vaccine. The CDR3 coding sequence is TGCAGTGCAGCACCTACCCACCGCACTGAAGCTTTCTTT. Translation: CSAAPTHRTEAFF.